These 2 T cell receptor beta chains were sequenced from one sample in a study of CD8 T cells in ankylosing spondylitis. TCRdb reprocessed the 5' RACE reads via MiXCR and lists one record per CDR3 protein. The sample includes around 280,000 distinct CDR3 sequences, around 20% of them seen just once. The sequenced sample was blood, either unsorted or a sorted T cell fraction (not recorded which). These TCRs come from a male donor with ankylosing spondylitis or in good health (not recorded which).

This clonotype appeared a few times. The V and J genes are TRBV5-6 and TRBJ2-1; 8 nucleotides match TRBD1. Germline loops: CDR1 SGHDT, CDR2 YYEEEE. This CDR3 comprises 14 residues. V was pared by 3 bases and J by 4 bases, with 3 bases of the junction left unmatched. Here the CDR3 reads CASSSTGGYNEQFF. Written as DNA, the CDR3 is TGTGCCAGCAGCTCAACAGGGGGATACAATGAGCAGTTCTTC.

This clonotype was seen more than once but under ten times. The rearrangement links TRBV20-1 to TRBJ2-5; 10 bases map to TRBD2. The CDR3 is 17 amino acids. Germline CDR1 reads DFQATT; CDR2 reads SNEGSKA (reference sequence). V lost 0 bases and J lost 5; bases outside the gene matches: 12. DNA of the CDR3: TGCAGTGCTAGAGATTTTTGGCCTAGCGGGAGTGTGGAGACCCAGTACTTC. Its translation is CSARDFWPSGSVETQYF.